These T cell receptor beta chains were read from a single sample in a study of T cell responses to AZD1222 COVID-19 vaccine. Libraries were prepared by immunoSEQ multiplex PCR; TCRdb keeps only in-frame clonotypes and omits some of them. The sample contains roughly 79,000 clones, around 73% of which appear only once. Sequenced here: peripheral blood, sampled on day 0 of AZD1222 vaccination. Receptors were obtained from an adult in good health. The conserved cysteine and the conserved F or W are not part of the CDR3 here.

V gene,J gene,CDR3 protein
TRBV9,TRBJ1-2,ASHGQGNGYT
TRBV5-1,TRBJ1-3,ASSLNTGTGNTIY
TRBV2,TRBJ1-1,ASSDSQTVNTEAF
TRBV30,TRBJ1-1,AWSVLQGNTEAF
TRBV7-9,TRBJ2-1,ASSSSGTVNEQF
TRBV2,TRBJ2-5,ASTGEQETQY
TRBV27,TRBJ1-2,ASSPPG
TRBV7-9,TRBJ2-1,ASSLGASGAIFEQF
TRBV5-1,TRBJ1-2,ASSLVGQDGYT
TRBV29-1,TRBJ1-5,SVKDEGMGQPQH
TRBV5-6,TRBJ1-1,ASSSDRGWTEAF
TRBV27,TRBJ2-1,ASSLRTSGVAGFLNEQF
TRBV7-2,TRBJ2-3,ASSRSLAASDTQY
TRBV6-6,TRBJ2-5,ASSYGAGVVRETQY
TRBV5-1,TRBJ1-2,ASSFGGAANYGYT
TRBV10-3,TRBJ1-1,AISENTEAF
TRBV11-2,TRBJ2-1,ASSFFPEDEQF
TRBV29-1,TRBJ1-2,SVVTGGFSGANYGYT
TRBV7-9,TRBJ2-7,ASSQPPGGVSYEQY
TRBV4-3,TRBJ1-2,ASSSQGSYGYT
TRBV30,TRBJ1-1,AWSWGAEAF
TRBV5-1,TRBJ1-6,ASSPGDANSPLH
TRBV7-2,TRBJ2-7,ASSLGRGQTYEQY
TRBV14,TRBJ1-2,ASSQDLKYGYT
TRBV15,TRBJ1-1,ATSRGRAGGNTEAF
TRBV7-8,TRBJ2-4,ASSQPPGQGTNIQY
TRBV27,TRBJ1-2,ASSPRLSGANYGYT
TRBV4-1,TRBJ2-5,ASSQSGTPETQY
TRBV7-9,TRBJ2-7,ASSLVVTSYEQY
TRBV7-9,TRBJ2-5,ASSFGTGYQETQY
TRBV19,TRBJ2-7,ASSRAGDWHEQY
TRBV5-8,TRBJ2-2,ASSWGLAGSTGELF
TRBV10-3,TRBJ2-7,ATQKNSGTSFSYEQY